The sequence of this TCR beta chain was determined in a study of T cell responses to AZD1222 COVID-19 vaccine. Points from the study as a whole: Increased Spike-specific TCR breadth and depth were observed after two AZD1222 doses. Only a handful of AZD1222 recipients, six or seven in all, had baseline seropositivity. Every sample of the repertoires postdated the peak T cell response.

As regards this clone: No antigen is known for it.

Produced via immunoSEQ multiplex PCR; TCRdb's table is partial and in-frame only. This table has approximately 150,000 clones, approximately 91% appearing once. The CDR3 totals 19 residues. CDR1 is KGHSH, CDR2 LQKENI, per germline. Trimming shortened V by 5 bases and J by 0 bases, and 22 bases separated the two germline ends. The rearrangement joins TRBV18 to TRBJ1-4, with D possibly being TRBD1 (6 bases). The material was peripheral blood, obtained 28 days after the second AZD1222 dose. The sequence derives from an adult who received the AZD1222 COVID-19 vaccine. The CDR3 region has the DNA TGTGCCAGCTCAAAGACAGGTCTTTTAGCTCCCGCAACTAATGAAAAACTGTTTTTT. This gives the protein CASSKTGLLAPATNEKLFF.